These 28 T cell receptor beta chains were sequenced from one sample in a study of blood T cells in healthy people across ages. A second PCR of roughly 7 to 11 cycles used a sample-barcoded 5' primer and a J-beta primer mix. TCRdb fed the 5' RACE reads into MiXCR, producing one record per CDR3 protein. The repertoire includes hundreds of thousands of distinct CDR3 sequences, around 42% of them detected once, and about 19% sits in the top ten. Sample: blood. These receptor sequences come from a man aged 55 to 69 in good health.

The rearrangement joins TRBV5-1 to TRBJ1-6; D is ambiguous. The CDR3 totals 13 residues. Trimming removed 0 bases from V and 15 bases from J, with 13 bases in between. In germline, CDR1 is SGHRS, CDR2 YFSETQ. As DNA, the CDR3 is TGCGCCAGCAGCTTGGCCGGGAGGACCGTCCTCCACTTT. Amino acids: CASSLAGRTVLHF. Based on the CDR3 plus reference TRBV5-1 and TRBJ1-6, the full variable domain is KAGVTQTPRYLIKTRGQQVTLSCSPISGHRSVSWYQQTPGQGLQFLFEYFSETQRNKGNFPGRFSGRQFSNSRSEMNVSTLELGDSALYLCASSLAGRTVLHFGNGTRLTVT.

The chain joins TRBV10-3 to TRBJ1-2, with 8 bases identical to TRBD1. The CDR3 is 14 amino acids. The germline CDR1 and CDR2 sequences are ENHRY and SYGVKD. With V trimmed by 2 bases and J by 4 bases, 3 bases remained unmatched. DNA of the CDR3: TGTGCCATCAGTGAGCCAGGGGGCTTCTATGGCTACACCTTC. It encodes CAISEPGGFYGYTF.

The rearrangement links TRBV28 to TRBJ1-5; D is undetermined. Germline V gene lookup returns CDR1 MDHEN and CDR2 SYDVKM. V was cut by 7 bases and J by 1 base, with 17 bases left in between. The CDR3 length is 16 residues. The CDR3 coding sequence is TGTGCCAGCATTACTCCCTCGCCCGGAAGCAATCAGCCCCAGCATTTT. Translation: CASITPSPGSNQPQHF.

The chain couples TRBV28 to TRBJ1-5, with TRBD1 identical over 9 bases. There are 14 residues in the CDR3. Germline CDR1 is MDHEN and CDR2 is SYDVKM. Unmatched junction bases numbered 6, after V lost 8 bases and J lost 4 bases. The CDR3 is CASCGQGSNQPQHF. The CDR3 region has the DNA TGTGCCAGCTGCGGACAGGGGTCAAATCAGCCCCAGCATTTT. Filled out from reference TRBV28 and TRBJ1-5, the complete variable domain reads DVKVTQSSRYLVKRTGEKVFLECVQDMDHENMFWYRQDPGLGLRLIYFSYDVKMKEKGDIPEGYSVSREKKERFSLILESASTNQTSMYLCASCGQGSNQPQHFGDGTRLSIL.

This chain uses TRBV11-2 with TRBJ2-5, with 12 bases matching TRBD2. The V and J ends lost 5 bases and 5 bases, in that order; junction bases with no gene match: 6. CDR1 is SGHAT and CDR2 is FQNNGV in the germline V gene. The CDR3 is 15 amino acids. The CDR3 coding sequence is TGTGCCAGCAGCCGACTAGCGGGGGTGGGGGAGACCCAGTACTTC. It is translated as CASSRLAGVGETQYF.

This chain links TRBV20-1 with TRBJ2-4; D is unclear. V was cut by 4 bases and J by 0 bases, with 16 bases left in between. This CDR3 is built from 16 residues. The germline CDR1 and CDR2 sequences are DFQATT and SNEGSKA (reference sequence). CDR3 in DNA: TGCAGTGCTATTACCGTCCCCACGGGAGCCAAAAACATTCAGTACTTC. Its translation: CSAITVPTGAKNIQYF.

The CDR3 spells CSARNTGRGDEQYF. In nucleotides, the CDR3 is TGCAGTGCTAGAAACACGGGGCGAGGCGACGAGCAGTACTTC. This rearrangement joins TRBV20-1 to TRBJ2-7; D possibly uses TRBD1 or TRBD2 (5 bases each). The CDR3 spans 14 residues. Per the germline V gene, CDR1 is DFQATT and CDR2 is SNEGSKA (reference sequence). Trimming stripped 2 bases from V and 5 bases from J, with 16 bases between.

This clonotype was detected only a few times. The chain is built from TRBV4-3 and TRBJ2-3; maybe TRBD1 (5 bases). V dropped 0 bases and J dropped 3 bases, with 16 bases sitting between them. The CDR3 length is 17 residues. Per germline, CDR1 LGHNA and CDR2 YSLEER. DNA of the CDR3: TGCGCCAGCAGCCAAGATGCCCAGGGATTGGGGACAGATACGCAGTATTTT. It yields the protein CASSQDAQGLGTDTQYF.

For this clonotype: A read error may explain this, as a much larger clone is one base away. The chain combines TRBV7-2 with TRBJ2-3, with D possibly being TRBD2 (6 bases). Looked up from germline, CDR1 is SGHTA and CDR2 is FQGNSA. This CDR3 has 15 amino acids. The CDR3 DNA sequence: TGTGCCAGCAGCTTTTCCGGGACTCGCACAGATACGCGGTATTTT. As protein: CASSFSGTRTDTRYF.

This clonotype has more than one count but fewer than ten. The chain combines TRBV6-1 with TRBJ2-7; 8 bases are a match to TRBD2. CDR3 size: 14 residues. Germline CDR1 MNHNS, CDR2 SASEGT. J was trimmed by 1 base and V by 7 bases; bases with no gene match: 6. CDR3 loop: CASTPGGGSYEQYF. The DNA for the CDR3 is TGTGCCAGCACTCCGGGAGGGGGTTCCTACGAGCAGTACTTC.

The chain uses TRBV2 and TRBJ2-3; TRBD2 agrees at 7 bases. The V segment lost 7 bases and the J segment 2 bases; nucleotides outside the gene matches: 6. The length of the CDR3 is 14 residues. Germline V gene lookup returns CDR1 SNHLY and CDR2 FYNNEI. The CDR3 bases are TGTGCCAGCAAGTCCGGGGGGTTCACAGATACGCAGTATTTT. It is translated as CASKSGGFTDTQYF.

The chain recombines TRBV2 with TRBJ2-2; 7 nucleotides agree with TRBD1. The germline V gene encodes CDR1 SNHLY and CDR2 FYNNEI. The CDR3 has 12 residues. The CDR3 sequence: CVTNRGSGELFF. CDR3 DNA sequence: TGTGTCACCAACAGGGGATCCGGGGAGCTGTTTTTT.

The chain links TRBV4-1 to TRBJ2-2; D is unclear. With 0 bases removed from V and 2 bases from J, the gap between germline ends came to 10 bases. The CDR3 sequence is 16 residues long. Germline CDR1 and CDR2: MGHRA and YSYEKL. CDR3 amino acids: CASSQDRVDNTGELFF. The CDR3 region has the DNA TGCGCCAGCAGCCAAGACAGAGTTGATAACACCGGGGAGCTGTTTTTT.

The V call is TRBV6-2 or TRBV6-3, the J call TRBJ2-5; D is perhaps TRBD1 or TRBD2 (5 bases each). Germline V gene lookup returns CDR1 MNHEY and CDR2 SVGEGT. The CDR3 runs 15 residues. V dropped 0 bases and J dropped 5 bases, with 13 bases sitting between them. CDR3 DNA: TGTGCCAGCAGTTACTCCGGGACGCCCAGGGAGACCCAGTACTTC. It encodes CASSYSGTPRETQYF.

This clonotype turned up a few times. The V and J genes are TRBV7-2 and TRBJ1-5; D gene ambiguous. The length of the CDR3 is 13 residues. Per the germline V gene, CDR1 is SGHTA and CDR2 is FQGNSA. V lost 3 bases to trimming and J lost 4 bases, with 7 bases between them. CDR3 in amino acids: CASSFDGNQPQHF. The CDR3 DNA reads as TGTGCCAGCAGCTTCGATGGGAATCAGCCCCAGCATTTT.

This clonotype was seen a few times. The genes are TRBV4-3 and TRBJ1-2, with 8 bases identical to TRBD1. The CDR3 is made up of 16 amino acids. Trimming at V came to 4 bases and at J to 4 bases, leaving 11 bases not matched to a gene. Germline V gene lookup returns CDR1 LGHNA and CDR2 YSLEER. In DNA form, the CDR3 reads TGCGCCAGCAGCCGTGGACAGGGTGGCAGTTCCTATGGCTACACCTTC. Amino acids: CASSRGQGGSSYGYTF.

The chain links TRBV30 to TRBJ2-5; perhaps D is TRBD1 or TRBD2 (5 bases each). Trimming left V 3 bases short and J 2 bases short, with 10 bases between. This CDR3 is built from 13 residues. Germline lookup yields CDR1 GTSNPN and CDR2 SVGIG (reference sequence). CDR3: CAWSNGTQETQYF. CDR3 in DNA: TGTGCCTGGAGCAACGGGACGCAAGAGACCCAGTACTTC.

The sample holds a few counts of this clonotype. The gene calls are TRBV6-1 and TRBJ2-3; 10 bases match TRBD2. CDR3 length: 15 amino acids. The germline gives CDR1 MNHNS, CDR2 SASEGT. With 2 bases clipped from V and 2 bases from J, the junction kept 1 base outside the gene matches. DNA of the CDR3: TGTGCCAGCAGTGAAACTAGCGGGACCACAGATACGCAGTATTTT. It is translated as CASSETSGTTDTQYF.

This clonotype was picked up a small number of times. This chain uses TRBV27 with TRBJ1-2; 7 bases match TRBD1. The junction had 7 bases not matched to a gene; V was cut back by 5 bases and J by 1 base. The CDR3 length is 15 residues. CDR1 and CDR2 from the germline V gene are MNHEY and SMNVEV (reference sequence). CDR3: CASSTRDSVNYGYTF. CDR3 coding DNA: TGTGCCAGCAGTACCCGGGACAGCGTTAACTATGGCTACACCTTC.

This clonotype has a handful of counts. The chain uses TRBV5-1 and TRBJ1-4; no reliable D call. Germline CDR1 is SGHRS and CDR2 is YFSETQ. The CDR3 covers 14 residues. V dropped 3 bases and J dropped 0 bases, with 6 bases sitting between them. The DNA of the CDR3 is TGCGCCAGCAGCTGGACTTCAACTAATGAAAAACTGTTTTTT. Residues: CASSWTSTNEKLFF.

The CDR3 sequence is CASSPRVGPNYGYTF. CDR3 DNA: TGTGCCAGCAGCCCCCGAGTGGGACCTAACTATGGCTACACCTTC. The rearrangement joins TRBV7-2 to TRBJ1-2, with D perhaps TRBD1 (5 bases). The V end was cut by 5 bases, the J end by 0 bases, with 13 bases between. Germline V gives CDR1 SGHTA, CDR2 FQGNSA. This CDR3 region has 15 residues.

In this sample, this clonotype turned up a few times. J is TRBJ2-7 and V is TRBV4-1, with 7 bases that match TRBD1. CDR3 length equals 16 residues. J gave up 1 base and V 2 bases, and 8 bases lay outside the gene matches. Per germline, CDR1 MGHRA and CDR2 YSYEKL. The CDR3 DNA follows: TGCGCCAGCAGCCAATATGCCGCCAGGGGGTCCTACGAGCAGTACTTC. Translating it yields CASSQYAARGSYEQYF.

The sample holds a few counts of this clonotype. The rearrangement joins TRBV18 to TRBJ2-1, with a tentative D call TRBD2 (6 bases). Trimming took 2 bases from V and 3 from J, leaving 17 bases between them. The germline gives CDR1 KGHSH, CDR2 LQKENI. The CDR3 consists of 17 residues. CDR3 loop: CASSPEIADHLYNEQFF. The DNA of the CDR3 is TGTGCCAGCTCACCAGAGATAGCGGACCACCTCTACAATGAGCAGTTCTTC.

The chain couples TRBV7-2 to TRBJ2-2, with D uncertain. Germline V lookup: CDR1 SGHTA, CDR2 FQGNSA. CDR3 length: 16 residues. The V end was cut by 5 bases, the J end by 6 bases, with 19 bases between. The CDR3 DNA is TGTGCCAGCAGCCCAGCGCGACCCCCAGAGTCCGGGGAGCTGTTTTTT. It is translated as CASSPARPPESGELFF. The variable domain in full, with the rest retrieved from reference TRBV7-2 and TRBJ2-2, is GAGVSQSPSNKVTEKGKDVELRCDPISGHTALYWYRQSLGQGLEFLIYFQGNSAPDKSGLPSDRFSAERTGGSVSTLTIQRTQQEDSAVYLCASSPARPPESGELFFGEGSRLTVL.

Comment on this clonotype: At one end, the junction sequence differs from germline, possibly due to a read error. This chain uses TRBV27 with TRBJ2-1; 7 bases agree with TRBD2. The CDR3 length is 16 residues. Germline V gives CDR1 MNHEY, CDR2 SMNVEV (reference sequence). The CDR3 loop is CASSIQAGRGYSERFF. The DNA of the CDR3 is TGTGCCAGCAGTATACAAGCGGGGAGGGGATACAGTGAGCGGTTCTTC.

V and J are TRBV20-1 and TRBJ2-7; perhaps TRBD2 as D (6 bases). The CDR3 contains 14 residues. The ends were cut back, 1 base at V and 4 bases at J, with 14 bases in the middle. From germline, CDR1 is DFQATT and CDR2 SNEGSKA (reference sequence). The DNA for the CDR3 is TGCAGTGCTAGAGGTGTAGCGGAGATGTACGAGCAGTACTTC. Its translation: CSARGVAEMYEQYF.

In this sample, this clonotype turned up a few times. V gene TRBV24-1 combines with J gene TRBJ2-1, with a weak D call TRBD1 (6 bases). Trimming stripped 7 bases from V and 8 bases from J, with 14 bases between. Germline V gene data show CDR1 as KGHDR and CDR2 as SFDVKD. The CDR3 is 13 residues long. The DNA of the CDR3 is TGTGCCACCAGCCGACAGGCGGTCGATGAGCAGTTCTTC. This encodes CATSRQAVDEQFF.

The chain combines TRBV20-1 with TRBJ1-6; no clear D gene. CDR1 is DFQATT and CDR2 is SNEGSKA in the germline V gene (reference sequence). Trimming took 3 bases from V and 2 from J, leaving 8 bases between them. This CDR3 comprises 14 residues. The CDR3: CSARFQAYNSPLHF. The CDR3 DNA reads as TGCAGTGCTAGGTTTCAGGCCTATAATTCACCCCTCCACTTT.